This TCR beta chain was sequenced in a study of cytomegalovirus exposure and HLA in healthy donors. Whole-study findings and limits: Most TCR sequences were uncommon, yet certain public TCRs appeared in many donors. Researchers counted over 150 TCR beta chains as cytomegalovirus-associated.

The PCR was carried out with 60 Vbeta primers and 13 Jbeta primers. Sequencing was performed with immunoSEQ multiplex PCR; in TCRdb, only in-frame clones are kept and a portion is missing. This repertoire shows fewer than 200,000 clones, approximately 9.5% found once; its top ten account for approximately 1.4%. This clone has just a few counts. The target antigen is unknown. The clonotype was recovered from a woman in her twenties or thirties in good health and CMV-seropositive. Sequences were obtained from PBMCs.

The CDR3 bases are TGTGCCAGCAGTTTCCTTGGACAGAGGAACACTGAAGCTTTCTTT. This gives the protein CASSFLGQRNTEAFF. The rearrangement links TRBV27 to TRBJ1-1; TRBD1 is a possible D gene (6 bases). The CDR3 has 15 amino acids. The germline V gene encodes CDR1 MNHEY and CDR2 SMNVEV (reference sequence). Trimming left V 3 bases short and J 1 base short, with 12 bases between.